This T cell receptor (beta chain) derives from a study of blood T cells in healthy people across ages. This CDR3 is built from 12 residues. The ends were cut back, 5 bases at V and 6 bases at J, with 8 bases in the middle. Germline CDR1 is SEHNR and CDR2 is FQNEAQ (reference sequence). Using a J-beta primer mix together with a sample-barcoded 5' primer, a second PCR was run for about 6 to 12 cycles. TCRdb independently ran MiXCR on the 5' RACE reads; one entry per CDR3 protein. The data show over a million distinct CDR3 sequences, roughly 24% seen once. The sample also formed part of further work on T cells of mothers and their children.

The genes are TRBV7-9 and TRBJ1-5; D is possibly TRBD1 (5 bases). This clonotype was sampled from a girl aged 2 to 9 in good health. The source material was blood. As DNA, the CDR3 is TGTGCCAGCAGCGGGGGGTGTCAGCCCCAGCATTTT. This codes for CASSGGCQPQHF.